The next 9 T cell receptor beta chains were all read from a single sample in a study of beta chain features in type 1 diabetes. Overall study results and limits: Type 1 diabetes patients had moderately but significantly shorter TCRB CDR3s in all four CD4+ subsets.

These receptors' antigens are unknown. The entirety of the isolated RNA underwent reverse transcription, so expressed TCRB transcripts were sequenced. The assay was immunoSEQ multiplex PCR, and TCRdb's table has in-frame clones only and misses some. The sample records 600,000 or so clones, 9.5% to 15% being singletons. Sample: naive CD4+ T cells from blood. These receptor sequences come from a man aged 25-45 years with type 1 diabetes.

There are a few counts of this clone. The chain combines TRBV7-7 with TRBJ2-3, with 8 bases matching TRBD2. CDR3 length equals 17 residues. Germline CDR1 reads SSHAT; CDR2 reads FNYEAQ (reference sequence). J lost 0 bases, V lost 5 bases, and 10 bases had no gene match. The DNA of the CDR3 is TGTGCCAGCAGCCACGAACAAGCGGGGGAGAGCACAGATACGCAGTATTTT. It yields the protein CASSHEQAGESTDTQYF.

This chain connects TRBV19 to TRBJ2-1, with D possibly being TRBD1 or TRBD2 (5 bases each). This CDR3 region has 13 residues. Germline CDR1 and CDR2: LNHDA and SQIVND (reference sequence). V lost 3 bases and J lost 15, with 18 bases in between. The CDR3 here is CASSITIIRERFF. CDR3 sequence (DNA): TGTGCCAGTAGTATTACGATAATCAGGGAGAGGTTCTTC.

This clone was counted between two and nine times. This sequence joins TRBV5-6 and TRBJ2-4; 8 bases are a match to TRBD1. V lost 5 bases and J lost 1; bases outside the gene matches: 5. There are 15 residues in the CDR3. CDR1 is SGHDT, CDR2 YYEEEE, per germline. The CDR3: CASSLTGAAKNIQYF. CDR3 DNA: TGTGCCAGCAGTTTGACAGGGGCTGCCAAAAACATTCAGTACTTC.

This chain connects TRBV4-1 to TRBJ1-5; D possibly corresponds to TRBD1 (6 bases). V lost 1 base and J 7 bases, leaving 14 bases between the germline ends. CDR3 length: 15 residues. Germline V CDR1 and CDR2: MGHRA, YSYEKL. CDR3 residues: CASSQVSDGGQPQHF. CDR3 coding DNA: TGCGCCAGCAGCCAAGTAAGTGACGGGGGCCAGCCCCAGCATTTT.

The chain carries TRBV7-2 and TRBJ1-2, with D tentatively TRBD1 (5 bases). This CDR3 comprises 15 residues. CDR1 and CDR2 from the germline V gene are SGHTA and FQGNSA. Trimming took off 4 bases at V and 3 bases at J, with 15 bases between the two ends. The CDR3 DNA is TGTGCCAGCAGCTCGTATCGGGGGGAGGACTATGGCTACACCTTC. This gives the protein CASSSYRGEDYGYTF.

The V gene is TRBV9, the J gene TRBJ1-6, with unresolved D. The germline V gene encodes CDR1 SGDLS and CDR2 YYNGEE. The CDR3 covers 13 residues. V lost 0 bases to trimming and J lost 13 bases, with 11 bases between them. The DNA of the CDR3 is TGTGCCAGCAGCGTAGAGGAGGAGGCGCCCCTCCACTTT. The encoded protein is CASSVEEEAPLHF. Using reference TRBV9 and TRBJ1-6 for the parts outside the CDR3, the full variable domain is DSGVTQTPKHLITATGQRVTLRCSPRSGDLSVYWYQQSLDQGLQFLIQYYNGEERAKGNILERFSAQQFPDLHSELNLSSLELGDSALYFCASSVEEEAPLHFGNGTRLTVT.

V is TRBV6-1 and J is TRBJ1-1; no firm D call. Trimming pared 2 bases from V and 5 bases from J, leaving 3 bases between. The CDR3 covers 11 residues. Germline CDR1 is MNHNS and CDR2 is SASEGT. CDR3 in DNA: TGTGCCAGCAGTGAATGGACTGAAGCTTTCTTT. This encodes CASSEWTEAFF.

This clone occurred a few times. This chain links TRBV5-1 with TRBJ1-5; 7 nucleotides align to TRBD1. The ends lost 3 bases at V and 3 bases at J; junction bases unmatched: 6. Germline V gene lookup returns CDR1 SGHRS and CDR2 YFSETQ. The CDR3 covers 15 residues. CDR3 in amino acids: CASSWGDRPNQPQHF. The CDR3 region has the DNA TGCGCCAGCAGCTGGGGGGACAGACCCAATCAGCCCCAGCATTTT. Full variable domain (outside the CDR3, taken from reference TRBV5-1 and TRBJ1-5): KAGVTQTPRYLIKTRGQQVTLSCSPISGHRSVSWYQQTPGQGLQFLFEYFSETQRNKGNFPGRFSGRQFSNSRSEMNVSTLELGDSALYLCASSWGDRPNQPQHFGDGTRLSIL.

The rearrangement joins TRBV4-3 to TRBJ2-7, with a possible D match to TRBD1 (5 bases). CDR3 size: 15 residues. In germline, CDR1 is LGHNA, CDR2 YSLEER. V was pared by 0 bases and J by 5 bases, with 14 bases between. CDR3 in amino acids: CASSQDVAGQNEQYF. The CDR3 DNA sequence: TGCGCCAGCAGCCAAGATGTGGCAGGGCAGAACGAGCAGTACTTC.